Each of the 17 T cell receptor beta chains below was sequenced from the same sample in a study of PD-L1 blockade in urothelial cancer. The time point denotes: pretreatment peripheral blood. Sequenced by immunoSEQ multiplex PCR; TCRdb stores in-frame clones only, minus some. Among roughly 100,000 clones listed, roughly 90% were seen once. Sequenced material: PBMCs, taken around atezolizumab (anti-PD-L1) treatment. Every receptor here comes from a woman older than 75 with urothelial cancer.

The chain uses TRBV6-1 and TRBJ1-5; 9 bases map to TRBD1. The germline V gene encodes CDR1 MNHNS and CDR2 SASEGT. Germline trimming cut 0 bases from V and 3 bases from J; bases unmatched to any gene: 6. The CDR3 runs to 17 residues. CDR3 region: CASSEAGTGRFNQPQHF. The CDR3 region has the DNA TGTGCCAGCAGTGAAGCCGGGACAGGGAGGTTCAATCAGCCCCAGCATTTT.

The gene calls are TRBV6-1 and TRBJ2-3; no definite D call. V was shortened by 8 bases and J by 1 base, with 13 bases between the two germline ends. Germline V CDR1 and CDR2: MNHNS, SASEGT. This CDR3 is built from 14 residues. The chain's CDR3 is CASRIAGRTDTQYF. For the CDR3, the DNA is TGTGCCAGCCGGATCGCAGGCCGCACAGATACGCAGTATTTT.

The V and J genes are TRBV14 and TRBJ2-2, with 9 nucleotides matching TRBD2. There are 16 residues in the CDR3. From germline, CDR1 is SGHDN and CDR2 FVKESK. The J segment lost 4 bases and the V segment lost 4 bases, leaving 7 bases of the junction unmatched. The CDR3 here is CASSRAGGPRTGELFF. DNA for the CDR3: TGTGCCAGCAGCCGCGCGGGAGGGCCGCGCACCGGGGAGCTGTTTTTT.

The chain joins TRBV7-3 to TRBJ2-5; 9 bases map to TRBD2. Trimming removed 4 bases from V and 1 base from J; junction bases left unmatched: 10. The CDR3 extends over 17 amino acids. Per germline, CDR1 SGHTA and CDR2 FQGTGA. The CDR3 here is CASSSQVGLASQETQYF. CDR3 nucleotide sequence: TGTGCCAGCAGCTCCCAAGTCGGACTAGCGAGCCAAGAGACCCAGTACTTC.

J is TRBJ1-5 and V is TRBV6-1, with TRBD1 identical over 7 bases. The CDR3 contains 13 residues. With 6 bases clipped from V and 4 bases from J, the junction kept 3 bases outside the gene matches. The germline gives CDR1 MNHNS, CDR2 SASEGT. CDR3 sequence reads: CASSGQDNQPQHF. The CDR3 nucleotides are TGTGCCAGCAGCGGACAGGATAATCAGCCCCAGCATTTT.

This clone has just a few counts. The chain has TRBV25-1 and TRBJ2-2, with 14 bases identical to TRBD2. Per germline, CDR1 MGHDK and CDR2 SYGVNS. V trimming: 7 bases; J trimming: 7 bases; junction bases outside the gene matches: 8. The CDR3 covers 16 residues. The CDR3 sequence is CASTYGTSGSSGELFF. The CDR3 DNA is TGTGCCAGCACCTACGGGACTAGCGGGAGTAGCGGGGAGCTGTTTTTT.

CDR3 protein: CASSLGGDGYTF. In DNA, the CDR3 is TGTGCCAGCAGCTTAGGGGGCGATGGCTACACCTTC. The chain is built from TRBV13 and TRBJ1-2, with unresolved D. This CDR3 has 12 amino acids. Germline lookup yields CDR1 PRHDT and CDR2 FYEKMQ (reference sequence). V was pared by 0 bases and J by 6 bases, with 5 bases between.

The chain's CDR3 is CASSAISSGRDPKDEQFF. As DNA, the CDR3 is TGTGCCAGCAGCGCCATATCGAGCGGGAGGGACCCTAAGGATGAGCAGTTCTTC. The rearrangement links TRBV7-3 to TRBJ2-1; 10 bases are shared with TRBD2. The CDR3 loop spans 18 amino acids. Trimming removed 5 bases from V and 8 bases from J; junction bases left unmatched: 18. Germline V gene sequence: CDR1 SGHTA, CDR2 FQGTGA.

V is TRBV27 and J is TRBJ1-1; D gene ambiguous. The germline gives CDR1 MNHEY, CDR2 SMNVEV (reference sequence). V gave up 3 bases and J gave up 0 bases, with 14 bases separating them. There are 16 residues in the CDR3. CDR3 protein: CASSFGQTIMNTEAFF. CDR3 DNA: TGTGCCAGCAGTTTTGGCCAGACTATAATGAACACTGAAGCTTTCTTT.

Points on this clone: One end of the junction fails to match germline, which may point to a read error. This chain connects TRBV7-2 to TRBJ2-7; TRBD1 might be the D (6 bases). This CDR3 spans 13 amino acids. Germline V gives CDR1 SGHTA, CDR2 FQGNSA. CDR3 DNA: TGTGCCAGCAGCTCCTCCGGGACACCGGAACTCCACTTC. This gives the protein CASSSSGTPELHF. The full variable domain, completed using reference TRBV7-2 and TRBJ2-7, is GAGVSQSPSNKVTEKGKDVELRCDPISGHTALYWYRQSLGQGLEFLIYFQGNSAPDKSGLPSDRFSAERTGGSVSTLTIQRTQQEDSAVYLCASSSSGTPELHFGPGTRLTVT.

The chain employs TRBV6-5 and TRBJ2-1; perhaps TRBD1 as D (7 bases). Germline CDR1 and CDR2: MNHEY and SVGAGI. Trimming took off 6 bases at V and 7 bases at J, with 13 bases between the two ends. This CDR3 spans 13 amino acids. CDR3 protein: CASRSTGRNEQFF. The CDR3 DNA reads TGTGCCAGCAGATCGACAGGGAGGAATGAGCAGTTCTTC.

DNA for the CDR3: TGTGCCAGCACTCATCCCCCCCCCGGAGCTAACTATGGCTACACCTTC. It specifies CASTHPPPGANYGYTF. The chain has TRBV28 and TRBJ1-2; D ambiguous. Germline CDR1 MDHEN, CDR2 SYDVKM. With 7 bases removed from V and 0 bases from J, the gap between germline ends came to 18 bases. This CDR3 has 16 amino acids.

The chain recombines TRBV5-4 with TRBJ2-1, with 10 bases aligning to TRBD2. The germline CDR1 and CDR2 sequences are SGHNT and YYREEE (reference sequence). The CDR3 consists of 16 residues. V was clipped by 0 bases and J by 1 base; unmatched bases: 1. CDR3 sequence reads: CASSLAAGGSYNEQFF. Here the CDR3 DNA reads TGTGCCAGCAGCTTGGCAGCGGGAGGGTCCTACAATGAGCAGTTCTTC.

The chain combines TRBV18 with TRBJ1-1, with D perhaps TRBD1 (6 bases). Between the trimmed V and J ends, which lost 3 bases and 4 bases, there was a span of 18 bases. Germline lookup yields CDR1 KGHSH and CDR2 LQKENI. CDR3 length equals 16 residues. The CDR3 region has the DNA TGTGCCAGCTCACCCCCGGGTAGGGGGTTGGTCACTGAAGCTTTCTTT. Protein sequence: CASSPPGRGLVTEAFF. Drawing the rest from reference TRBV18 and TRBJ1-1, the complete variable domain is NAGVMQNPRHLVRRRGQEARLRCSPMKGHSHVYWYRQLPEEGLKFMVYLQKENIIDESGMPKERFSAEFPKEGPSILRIQQVVRGDSAAYFCASSPPGRGLVTEAFFGQGTRLTVV.

The V and J genes are TRBV10-2 and TRBJ2-5; D remains ambiguous. The CDR3 extends over 11 amino acids. With 3 bases removed from V and 5 bases from J, the gap between germline ends came to 4 bases. The germline CDR1 and CDR2 sequences are WSHSY and SAAADI. The CDR3 DNA reads as TGCGCCAGCAGTGAACGGGAGACCCAGTACTTC. Protein: CASSERETQYF.

The genes are TRBV7-9 and TRBJ2-7, with a weak D call TRBD2 (6 bases). This CDR3 has 15 amino acids. Trimming cost V 1 base and J 4 bases, with 14 bases left between them. Germline CDR1 is SEHNR and CDR2 is FQNEAQ (reference sequence). CDR3 bases: TGTGCCAGCAGCTTAGTAACGGGAGTCGGGTACGAGCAGTACTTC. Its translation is CASSLVTGVGYEQYF.

V gene TRBV6-1 combines with J gene TRBJ1-1; 8 nucleotides match TRBD1. V lost 10 bases, J lost 0 bases, and 4 bases stayed unmatched. In germline, CDR1 is MNHNS, CDR2 SASEGT. The CDR3 spans 13 residues. The CDR3 bases are TGTGCCATCCGGACAGGGATGAACACTGAAGCTTTCTTT. This translates into CAIRTGMNTEAFF.